These 8 T cell receptor beta chains were all obtained from the same sample, sequenced in a study of cytomegalovirus exposure and HLA in healthy donors (dated by TCRdb to the late 2010s). Library creation used the immunoSEQ multiplex PCR assay. For the multiplex PCR, a mixture combining 60 forward primers for TCR Vbeta segments and 13 reverse primers for TCR Jbeta segments was used. TCRdb's version of the immuneACCESS table is confined to in-frame rearrangements and falls short of the full clone set. An unresolved V gene accounts for under half of the shortfall where checked; the remainder is of unknown origin. For this sample there are 150,000 to 200,000 clones; around 80% appear just once. The ten largest clonotypes hold more than 1.3% of the sample. The sample taken for sequencing was PBMCs. Receptors were obtained from a girl aged 10 to 17 in good health and CMV-seropositive.

V usage is TRBV13 and J usage is TRBJ1-1; TRBD1 matches 7 bases. Germline V gene sequence: CDR1 PRHDT, CDR2 FYEKMQ (reference sequence). V gave up 5 bases and J gave up 0 bases; unmatched junction bases: 12. This CDR3 spans 17 amino acids. The CDR3 DNA follows: TGTGCCAGCAGCCCCGTCAAAAGGGGGCTGCTGAACACTGAAGCTTTCTTT. Protein sequence: CASSPVKRGLLNTEAFF. The full variable domain, rest sourced from reference TRBV13 and TRBJ1-1, is AAGVIQSPRHLIKEKRETATLKCYPIPRHDTVYWYQQGPGQDPQFLISFYEKMQSDKGSIPDRFSAQQFSDYHSELNMSSLELGDSALYFCASSPVKRGLLNTEAFFGQGTRLTVV.

This rearrangement joins TRBV19 to TRBJ2-3; 7 positions agree with TRBD1. The CDR3 runs 13 residues. Germline values: CDR1 LNHDA, CDR2 SQIVND (reference sequence). The V segment lost 5 bases and the J segment 5 bases; nucleotides outside the gene matches: 4. CDR3 loop: CASSAGGVDTQYF. CDR3 coding DNA: TGTGCCAGTAGTGCAGGGGGAGTAGATACGCAGTATTTT. The full variable domain, its missing parts supplied by reference TRBV19 and TRBJ2-3, is DGGITQSPKYLFRKEGQNVTLSCEQNLNHDAMYWYRQDPGQGLRLIYYSQIVNDFQKGDIAEGYSVSREKKESFPLTVTSAQKNPTAFYLCASSAGGVDTQYFGPGTRLTVL.

This sequence joins TRBV5-1 and TRBJ2-2; 9 nucleotides match TRBD1. Germline CDR1 is SGHRS and CDR2 is YFSETQ. Losses at the gene ends were 10 bases for V and 4 bases for J; bases not matched to a gene: 11. This CDR3 has 15 amino acids. The CDR3 spells CASGRGQGGTGELFF. The CDR3 DNA sequence: TGCGCCTCCGGGCGGGGACAGGGAGGCACCGGGGAGCTGTTTTTT. Full variable domain (remainder filled in from reference TRBV5-1 and TRBJ2-2): KAGVTQTPRYLIKTRGQQVTLSCSPISGHRSVSWYQQTPGQGLQFLFEYFSETQRNKGNFPGRFSGRQFSNSRSEMNVSTLELGDSALYLCASGRGQGGTGELFFGEGSRLTVL.

The CDR3 nucleotides read TGTGCCAGCAGCTTGCAGATCCAAGAGACCCAGTACTTC. Translation gives CASSLQIQETQYF. The gene calls are TRBV5-4 and TRBJ2-5; D ambiguous. This CDR3 region has 13 residues. Between the trimmed V and J ends, which lost 1 base and 1 base, there was a span of 5 bases. In germline, CDR1 is SGHNT, CDR2 YYREEE (reference sequence). The full variable domain, completed using reference TRBV5-4 and TRBJ2-5, is ETGVTQSPTHLIKTRGQQVTLRCSSQSGHNTVSWYQQALGQGPQFIFQYYREEENGRGNFPPRFSGLQFPNYSSELNVNALELDDSALYLCASSLQIQETQYFGPGTRLLVL.

This chain links TRBV18 with TRBJ1-3; D might be TRBD1 (5 bases). Germline V gene sequence: CDR1 KGHSH, CDR2 LQKENI. The CDR3 consists of 16 residues. V lost 1 base, J lost 0 bases, and 10 bases lay in between. CDR3 in DNA: TGTGCCAGCTCACCACAGGGGCTTAGCTCTGGAAACACCATATATTTT. Amino acid sequence: CASSPQGLSSGNTIYF.

As DNA, the CDR3 is TGTGCCAGCAGCTTCTCTATAGCAGGGACACCCCTTAGTAACACCGGGGAGCTGTTTTTT. Translated: CASSFSIAGTPLSNTGELFF. J is TRBJ2-2 and V is TRBV5-5, with a weak D call TRBD1 (6 bases). V was cut by 2 bases and J by 2 bases, with 25 bases left in between. The V gene's germline CDR1 is SGHKS and CDR2 YYEKEE (reference sequence). The CDR3 is 20 amino acids. Full variable domain (rest looked up from reference TRBV5-5 and TRBJ2-2): DAGVTQSPTHLIKTRGQQVTLRCSPISGHKSVSWYQQVLGQGPQFIFQYYEKEERGRGNFPDRFSARQFPNYSSELNVNALLLGDSALYLCASSFSIAGTPLSNTGELFFGEGSRLTVL.

The rearrangement uses TRBV4-1 and TRBJ2-1; TRBD2 matches 11 bases. The CDR3 sequence is 17 residues long. With 1 base clipped from V and 5 bases from J, the junction kept 7 bases outside the gene matches. Looked up from germline, CDR1 is MGHRA and CDR2 is YSYEKL. The CDR3 loop reads CASSQVVLAGGNNEQFF. CDR3 bases: TGCGCCAGCAGCCAAGTTGTCCTAGCGGGAGGAAACAATGAGCAGTTCTTC.

This clone was recorded a few times. The rearrangement uses TRBV30 and TRBJ2-1; perhaps TRBD2 as D (5 bases). This CDR3 has 13 residues. V was shortened by 4 bases and J by 4 bases, with 11 bases between the two germline ends. Germline assignment: CDR1 GTSNPN and CDR2 SVGIG (reference sequence). In nucleotides, the CDR3 is TGTGCCTGGAATGGGCCGGGGTACAATGAGCAGTTCTTC. Translated: CAWNGPGYNEQFF.